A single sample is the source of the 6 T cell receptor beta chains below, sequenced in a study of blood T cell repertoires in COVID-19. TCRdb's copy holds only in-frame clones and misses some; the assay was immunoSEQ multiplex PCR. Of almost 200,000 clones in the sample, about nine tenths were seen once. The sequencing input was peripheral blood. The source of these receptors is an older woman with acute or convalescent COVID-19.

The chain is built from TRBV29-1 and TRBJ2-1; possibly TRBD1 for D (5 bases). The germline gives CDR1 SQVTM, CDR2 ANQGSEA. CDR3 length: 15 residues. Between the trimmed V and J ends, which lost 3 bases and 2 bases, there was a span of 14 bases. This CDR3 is CSVDGDRSAYNEQFF. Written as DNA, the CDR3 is TGCAGCGTTGACGGCGACAGATCAGCCTACAATGAGCAGTTCTTC.

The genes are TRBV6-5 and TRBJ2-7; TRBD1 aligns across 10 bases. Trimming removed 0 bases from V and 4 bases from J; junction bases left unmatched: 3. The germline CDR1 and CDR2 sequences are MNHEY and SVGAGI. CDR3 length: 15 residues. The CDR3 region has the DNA TGTGCCAGCAGTTACTCGGGGACAGGGGTTTACGAGCAGTACTTC. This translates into CASSYSGTGVYEQYF.

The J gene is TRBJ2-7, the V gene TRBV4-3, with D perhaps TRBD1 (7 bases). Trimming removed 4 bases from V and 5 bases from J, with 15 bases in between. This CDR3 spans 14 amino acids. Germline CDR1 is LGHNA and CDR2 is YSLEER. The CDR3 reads CASSPRWRGHEQYF. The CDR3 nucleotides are TGCGCCAGCAGCCCTAGGTGGAGGGGGCACGAGCAGTACTTC.

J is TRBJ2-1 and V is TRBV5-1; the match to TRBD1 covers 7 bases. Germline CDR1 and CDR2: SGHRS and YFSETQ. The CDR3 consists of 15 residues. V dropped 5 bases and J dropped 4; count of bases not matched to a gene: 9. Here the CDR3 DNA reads TGCGCCAGCAGACCCACAGGGGCCACATACAATGAGCAGTTCTTC. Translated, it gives CASRPTGATYNEQFF.

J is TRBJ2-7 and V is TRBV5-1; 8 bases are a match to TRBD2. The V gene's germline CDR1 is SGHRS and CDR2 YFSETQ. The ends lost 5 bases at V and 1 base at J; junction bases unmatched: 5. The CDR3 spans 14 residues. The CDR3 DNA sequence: TGCGCCAGCAGGAGAACGGGAGGGTCCTACGAGCAGTACTTC. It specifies CASRRTGGSYEQYF.

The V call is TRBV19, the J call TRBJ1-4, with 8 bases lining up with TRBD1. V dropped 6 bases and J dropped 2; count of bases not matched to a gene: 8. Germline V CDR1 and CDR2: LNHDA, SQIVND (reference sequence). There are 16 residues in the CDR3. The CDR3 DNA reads TGTGCCAGTAGCCATTCCAACAGGGGGACTAATGAAAAACTGTTTTTT. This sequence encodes CASSHSNRGTNEKLFF.